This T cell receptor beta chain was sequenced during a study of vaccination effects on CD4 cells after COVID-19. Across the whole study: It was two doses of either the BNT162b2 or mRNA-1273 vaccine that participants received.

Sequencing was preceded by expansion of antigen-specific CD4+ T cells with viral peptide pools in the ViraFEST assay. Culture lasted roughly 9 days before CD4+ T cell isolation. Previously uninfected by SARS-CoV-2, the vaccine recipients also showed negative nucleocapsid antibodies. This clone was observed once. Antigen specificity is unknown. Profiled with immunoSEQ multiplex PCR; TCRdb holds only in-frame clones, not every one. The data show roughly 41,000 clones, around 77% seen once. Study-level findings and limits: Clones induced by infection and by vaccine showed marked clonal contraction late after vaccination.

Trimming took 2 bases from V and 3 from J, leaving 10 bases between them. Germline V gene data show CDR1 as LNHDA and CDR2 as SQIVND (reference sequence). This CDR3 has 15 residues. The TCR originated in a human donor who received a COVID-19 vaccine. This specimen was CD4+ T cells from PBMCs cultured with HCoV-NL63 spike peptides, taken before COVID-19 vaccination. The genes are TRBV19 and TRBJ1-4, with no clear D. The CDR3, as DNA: TGTGCCAGTAGTATATCGGGCGGACCTAATGAAAAACTGTTTTTT. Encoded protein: CASSISGGPNEKLFF.